This T cell receptor beta chain emerged from a study of blood T cell repertoires in COVID-19. Germline CDR1 is LNHDA and CDR2 is SQIVND (reference sequence). This CDR3 spans 14 amino acids. Trimming took 9 bases from V and 1 from J, leaving 15 bases between them. Sequencing was performed with immunoSEQ multiplex PCR; in TCRdb, only in-frame clones are kept and a portion is missing. The sample comprises under 150,000 clones, about nine tenths of which are singletons, and about 28% rests with the top ten. The receptor's source is a human donor in a cohort sampled during active COVID-19. Sequencing was performed on peripheral blood. The chain combines TRBV19 with TRBJ1-1, with D maybe TRBD1 (6 bases). In DNA, the CDR3 is TGTGCCAGCCAAGGACAGTTTGGGAACACTGAAGCTTTCTTT. This sequence encodes CASQGQFGNTEAFF.